Sequencing of this T cell receptor beta chain was carried out in a study of T cells after yellow fever vaccination. Across the whole study: Preparation of the low-cell-number fractions used SMART-Seq v4 Ultra Low Input. Whole-study results and caveats: Repertoires sorted by FACS could include abundant clonotypes that are contaminants from the bulk population. Across the CD4 and CD8 compartments, a small share of clonotypes was present in both. Once the booster was given, most primary-vaccination clones reappeared, at over 95% for CD4 and 85% to 90% for CD8.

The sample holds a few counts of this clonotype. This CDR3 is 16 amino acids long. Germline V gene lookup returns CDR1 MGHRA and CDR2 YSYEKL. V was pared by 1 base and J by 0 bases, with 12 bases between. TCRdb re-analysed the 5' RACE reads in MiXCR, keeping a single row per CDR3 protein. The repertoire holds about 85,000 distinct CDR3 sequences, 13% seen once, with approximately 23% in the top ten. Sequences were derived from CD8+ T cells not binding an NS4B(214-222) dextramer, sorted from PBMCs, sampled roughly 23 days after the first yellow fever vaccination. The TCR comes from a man between 18 and 35 years old who received the YFV17D yellow fever vaccine. The J gene is TRBJ1-2, the V gene TRBV4-1; D unclear. The CDR3 region is CASSQGGSTSNYGYTF. The DNA of the CDR3 is TGCGCCAGCAGCCAAGGGGGTTCAACTTCTAACTATGGCTACACCTTC.